The rows below give T cell receptor beta chains drawn from one sample of a study of control samples from healthy donors and cancer patients. TCRdb's copy holds only in-frame clones and misses some; the assay was immunoSEQ multiplex PCR. This sample has about 130,000 clones, with about nine tenths found just once. The material sequenced was blood. Receptors originate from a man aged 18 to 30 in good health. Each CDR3 is given with its conserved first and last residue. D genes are given only for firm matches. Clone size is shown for a subset of rows, as once, few, many or a class of expanded clone.

clone_size d_call cdr3_length j_call v_call cdr3_nt cdr3_aa
. TRBD1 13 TRBJ2-2 TRBV29-1 TGCAGCGTGGACAGGGACAACACCGGGGAGCTGTTTTTT CSVDRDNTGELFF
. TRBD1 14 TRBJ1-1 TRBV27 TGTGCCAGCAGTTCGAGGACAGGGGGCACTGAAGCTTTCTTT CASSSRTGGTEAFF
. . 15 TRBJ1-2 TRBV11-2 TGTGCCAGCAGCTTAGAGGGGGGGCAGGACTATGGCTACACCTTC CASSLEGGQDYGYTF
. . 13 TRBJ1-3 TRBV12-3/TRBV12-4 TGTGCCAGCAGTCTGGACGGTGCGAACACCATATATTTT CASSLDGANTIYF
. TRBD1 14 TRBJ1-2 TRBV6-4 TGTGCCAGCAGTGACGGGACAGGGGCTCATGGCTACACCTTC CASSDGTGAHGYTF
. TRBD2 12 TRBJ2-3 TRBV28 TGTGCCAGCCGGCGGGAGTCAGATACGCAGTATTTT CASRRESDTQYF
. . 13 TRBJ1-1 TRBV27 TGTGCCAGCAGTAACAGGGTAGACACTGAAGCTTTCTTT CASSNRVDTEAFF
. TRBD2 15 TRBJ2-7 TRBV6-1 TGTGCCAGCAGTGAACGAGGCGGGGGGGTCGACGAGCAGTACTTC CASSERGGGVDEQYF
. . 10 TRBJ1-1 TRBV12-3/TRBV12-4 TGTGCCAGCAGGGGCACTGAAGCTTTCTTT CASRGTEAFF
medium-sized . 18 TRBJ1-6 TRBV4-2 TGTGCCAGCAGCCAAGGGGGTGGTGGGGTCGGGAATAATTCACCCCTCCACTTT CASSQGGGGVGNNSPLHF
. TRBD1 17 TRBJ1-6 TRBV2 TGTGCCAGCAGTGATCGGGGGACAGGAGGGAATCTTTCACCCCTCCACTTT CASSDRGTGGNLSPLHF
. . 15 TRBJ2-1 TRBV25-1 TGTGCCAGCAGTCTGGGCCAGGCTTCTGACAATGAGCAGTTCTTC CASSLGQASDNEQFF
once . 17 TRBJ1-4 TRBV4-3 TGCGCCAGCAGCCAAGATCTCAGGGGATCAACTAATGAAAAACTGTTTTTT CASSQDLRGSTNEKLFF
. . 14 TRBJ2-1 TRBV19 TGTGCCAGTAGTTTGTCGGGCTCCTACAATGAGCAGTTCTTC CASSLSGSYNEQFF
. . 13 TRBJ1-1 TRBV7-2 TGTGCCAGCAGCTCGGGCGGGAACACTGAAGCTTTCTTT CASSSGGNTEAFF
. . 15 TRBJ2-1 TRBV4-3 TGCGCCAGCAGCCAAGCCAACCTAGCCCACAATGAGCAGTTCTTC CASSQANLAHNEQFF
. . 16 TRBJ1-5 TRBV7-8 TGTGCCAGCAGCTTAGGGGGGCGGTATAGCAATCAGCCCCAGCATTTT CASSLGGRYSNQPQHF